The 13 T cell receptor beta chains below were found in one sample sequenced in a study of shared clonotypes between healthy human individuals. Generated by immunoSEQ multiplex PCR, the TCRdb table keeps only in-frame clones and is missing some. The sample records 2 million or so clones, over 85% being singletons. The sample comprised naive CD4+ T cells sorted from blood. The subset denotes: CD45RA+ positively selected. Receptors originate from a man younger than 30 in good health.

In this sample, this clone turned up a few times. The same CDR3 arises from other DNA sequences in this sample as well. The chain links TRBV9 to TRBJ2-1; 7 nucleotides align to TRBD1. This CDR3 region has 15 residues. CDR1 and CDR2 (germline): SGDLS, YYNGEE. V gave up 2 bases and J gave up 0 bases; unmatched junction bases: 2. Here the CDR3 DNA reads TGTGCCAGCAGCGTGACAGGGAGCTCCTACAATGAGCAGTTCTTC. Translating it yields CASSVTGSSYNEQFF.

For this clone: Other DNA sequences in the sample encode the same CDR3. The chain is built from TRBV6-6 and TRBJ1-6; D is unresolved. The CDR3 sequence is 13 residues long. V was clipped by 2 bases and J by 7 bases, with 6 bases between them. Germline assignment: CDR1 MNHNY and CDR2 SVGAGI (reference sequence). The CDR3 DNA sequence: TGTGCCAGCAGTTACGGCCAGAATTCACCCCTCCACTTT. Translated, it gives CASSYGQNSPLHF.

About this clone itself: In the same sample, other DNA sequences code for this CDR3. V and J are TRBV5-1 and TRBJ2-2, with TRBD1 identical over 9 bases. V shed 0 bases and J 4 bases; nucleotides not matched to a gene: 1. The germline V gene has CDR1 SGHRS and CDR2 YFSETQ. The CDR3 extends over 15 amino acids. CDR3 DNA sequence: TGCGCCAGCAGCTTGGCGACAGGGGGCACCGGGGAGCTGTTTTTT. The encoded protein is CASSLATGGTGELFF. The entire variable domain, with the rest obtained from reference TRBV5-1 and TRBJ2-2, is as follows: KAGVTQTPRYLIKTRGQQVTLSCSPISGHRSVSWYQQTPGQGLQFLFEYFSETQRNKGNFPGRFSGRQFSNSRSEMNVSTLELGDSALYLCASSLATGGTGELFFGEGSRLTVL.

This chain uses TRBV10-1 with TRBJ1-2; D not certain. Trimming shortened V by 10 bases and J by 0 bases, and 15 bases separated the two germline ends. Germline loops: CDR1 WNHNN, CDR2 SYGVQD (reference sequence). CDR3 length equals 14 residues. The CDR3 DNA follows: TGCGCCACCGGACGGACCGGAGCTAACTATGGCTACACCTTC. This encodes CATGRTGANYGYTF.

CDR3 DNA sequence: TGCAGCGTTGCCCCTGGGTGGGGGATGAACACTGAAGCTTTCTTT. Translation gives CSVAPGWGMNTEAFF. J is TRBJ1-1 and V is TRBV29-1; a possible D gene is TRBD1 (5 bases). V was clipped by 4 bases and J by 0 bases, with 15 bases between them. CDR1 is SQVTM and CDR2 is ANQGSEA in the germline V gene. There are 15 residues in the CDR3.

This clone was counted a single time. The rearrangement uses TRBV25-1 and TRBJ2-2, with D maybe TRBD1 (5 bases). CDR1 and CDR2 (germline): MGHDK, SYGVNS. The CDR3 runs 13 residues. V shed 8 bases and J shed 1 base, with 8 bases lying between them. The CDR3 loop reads CASATGNTGELFF. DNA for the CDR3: TGTGCCAGCGCCACAGGGAACACCGGGGAGCTGTTTTTT.

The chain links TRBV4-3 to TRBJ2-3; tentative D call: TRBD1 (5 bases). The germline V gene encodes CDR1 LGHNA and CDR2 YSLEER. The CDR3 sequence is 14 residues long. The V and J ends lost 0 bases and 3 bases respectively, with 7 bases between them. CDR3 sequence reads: CASSQEGQTDTQYF. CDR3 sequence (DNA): TGCGCCAGCAGCCAAGAGGGGCAGACAGATACGCAGTATTTT.

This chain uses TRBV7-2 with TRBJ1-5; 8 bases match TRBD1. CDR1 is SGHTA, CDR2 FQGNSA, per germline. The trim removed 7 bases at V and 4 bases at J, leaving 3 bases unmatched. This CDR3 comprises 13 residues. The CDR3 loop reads CASTTGGNQPQHF. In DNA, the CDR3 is TGTGCCAGCACCACAGGGGGAAATCAGCCCCAGCATTTT.

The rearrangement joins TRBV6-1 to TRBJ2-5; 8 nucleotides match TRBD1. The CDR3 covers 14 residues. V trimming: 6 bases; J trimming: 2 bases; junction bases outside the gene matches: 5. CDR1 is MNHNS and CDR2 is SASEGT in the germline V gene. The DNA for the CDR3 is TGTGCCAGCAGCCAGACAGGGGCTCAAGAGACCCAGTACTTC. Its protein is CASSQTGAQETQYF.

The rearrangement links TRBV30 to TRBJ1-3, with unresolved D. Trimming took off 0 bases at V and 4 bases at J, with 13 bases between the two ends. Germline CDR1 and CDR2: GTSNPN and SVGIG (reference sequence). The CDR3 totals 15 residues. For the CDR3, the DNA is TGTGCCTGGAGTGTAACGGCTTTAATCGGAAACACCATATATTTT. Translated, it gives CAWSVTALIGNTIYF.

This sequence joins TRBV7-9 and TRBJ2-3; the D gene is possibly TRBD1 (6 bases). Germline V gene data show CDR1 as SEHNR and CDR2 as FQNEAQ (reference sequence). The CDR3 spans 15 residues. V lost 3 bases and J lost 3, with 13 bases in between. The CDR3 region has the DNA TGTGCCAGCAGCTTTACAGGGCTCGGGACAGATACGCAGTATTTT. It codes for CASSFTGLGTDTQYF.

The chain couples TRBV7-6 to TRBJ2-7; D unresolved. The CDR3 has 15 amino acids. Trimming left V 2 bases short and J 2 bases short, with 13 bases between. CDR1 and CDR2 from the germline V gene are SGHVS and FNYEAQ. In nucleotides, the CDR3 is TGTGCCAGCAGCTTAACTGAGTCTCGGGCCTACGAGCAGTACTTC. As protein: CASSLTESRAYEQYF.

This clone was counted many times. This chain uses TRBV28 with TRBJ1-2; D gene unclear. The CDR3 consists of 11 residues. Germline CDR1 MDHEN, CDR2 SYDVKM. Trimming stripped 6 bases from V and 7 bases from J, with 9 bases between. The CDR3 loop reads CASRDGSGYTF. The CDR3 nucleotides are TGTGCCAGCAGGGATGGAAGTGGCTACACCTTC.